This TCR beta chain was documented in a study of cytomegalovirus exposure and HLA in healthy donors. Regarding the study as a whole: A later analysis, which compared TCR beta chains of equal frequency, found the HLA-associated ones more clonally expanded. A later analysis by the authors found several of the most significant clusters apparently linked to common viral pathogens.

Of note for this clone: Its antigen is unknown.

The primer mix had 60 Vbeta and 13 Jbeta primers. How the authors handled the data: Later, an analysis found roughly 80 million unique TCR beta chains, and about 9.9 million of these were shared. Produced via immunoSEQ multiplex PCR; TCRdb's table is partial and in-frame only. From that table come the V and J calls and clone size; the DNA was used to work out D and trimming. This table holds 150,000 to 200,000 clones, 70% to 80% found once. The V gene lost 10 bases and the J gene lost 6 bases, with 15 bases spanning the gap. Per germline, CDR1 SNHLY and CDR2 FYNNEI. The CDR3 contains 12 residues. This clonotype was sampled from a male donor in good health and CMV-seropositive. V usage is TRBV2 and J usage is TRBJ1-2, with D tentatively TRBD1 (6 bases). Sample: PBMCs. The CDR3 sequence: CAIRAQGHGYTF. DNA for the CDR3: TGTGCCATCCGCGCCCAGGGGCATGGCTACACCTTC.